One and the same sample provided the 7 T cell receptor beta chains below, sequenced in a study of cytomegalovirus exposure and HLA in healthy donors. Repertoires were generated with immunoSEQ multiplex PCR, while TCRdb's copy carries only in-frame clones and drops some. The sample contains about 120,000 clones, about 91% of which appear only once. The sample taken for sequencing was PBMCs. All receptors derive from a young man in good health and CMV-seronegative.

V usage is TRBV15 and J usage is TRBJ2-1; 11 bases agree with TRBD2. The CDR3 is 16 amino acids. Germline assignment: CDR1 LNHNV and CDR2 YYDKDF (reference sequence). V shed 4 bases and J 8 bases; nucleotides not matched to a gene: 10. The CDR3 nucleotides read TGTGCCACCAGCAACCCCGGACTAGCGGGCAAGGATGAGCAGTTCTTC. Its translation: CATSNPGLAGKDEQFF.

This sequence joins TRBV2 and TRBJ2-7; 7 bases match TRBD2. Germline-derived CDR1 and CDR2 are SNHLY and FYNNEI. The ends lost 7 bases at V and 5 bases at J; junction bases unmatched: 8. This CDR3 is built from 13 residues. The DNA of the CDR3 is TGTGCCAGCATAGGCGGGAGCTTCCACGAGCAGTACTTC. Its protein product is CASIGGSFHEQYF.

The chain couples TRBV5-4 to TRBJ2-7; D uncertain. Looked up from germline, CDR1 is SGHNT and CDR2 is YYREEE (reference sequence). The CDR3 is 12 amino acids. Between the trimmed V and J ends, which lost 2 bases and 2 bases, there was a span of 5 bases. In DNA form, the CDR3 reads TGTGCCAGCAGCTTAGACACCTACGAGCAGTACTTC. This gives the protein CASSLDTYEQYF.

The rearrangement uses TRBV28 and TRBJ1-4; possible D gene TRBD1, 5 bases. This CDR3 contains 14 residues. Looked up from germline, CDR1 is MDHEN and CDR2 is SYDVKM. With 8 bases removed from V and 11 bases from J, the gap between germline ends came to 21 bases. CDR3 in amino acids: CASLGTSTWGKLFF. In nucleotides, the CDR3 is TGTGCCAGCCTTGGGACTTCAACCTGGGGGAAACTGTTTTTT.

V usage is TRBV6-1 and J usage is TRBJ1-4; D uncertain. Deletions cut 3 bases from V and 10 bases from J, with 18 bases between. Germline-derived CDR1 and CDR2 are MNHNS and SASEGT. The CDR3 has 15 amino acids. CDR3 nucleotides: TGTGCCAGCAGTGATTTGACTACGATCAACGGAAAACTGTTTTTT. Residues: CASSDLTTINGKLFF.

This CDR3 reads CASSLSTVGRAQGEQYF. For the CDR3, the DNA is TGTGCCAGCAGTTTATCGACGGTCGGGAGGGCCCAAGGCGAGCAGTACTTC. This rearrangement joins TRBV27 to TRBJ2-7; TRBD2 agrees at 8 bases. CDR3 size: 17 residues. The germline CDR1 and CDR2 sequences are MNHEY and SMNVEV (reference sequence). J was trimmed by 6 bases and V by 0 bases; bases with no gene match: 13.

The chain employs TRBV2 and TRBJ2-7; the D is unclear. The CDR3 contains 15 residues. CDR1 and CDR2 (germline): SNHLY, FYNNEI. The V gene lost 4 bases and the J gene lost 0 bases, with 13 bases spanning the gap. The CDR3: CASSATWISSYEQYF. The CDR3 DNA is TGTGCCAGCAGTGCGACTTGGATTAGCTCCTACGAGCAGTACTTC.